This record concerns one T cell receptor beta chain sequence. Its antigen is not known. The assay was immunoSEQ multiplex PCR, and TCRdb's table has in-frame clones only and misses some. The table has about 85,000 clones, less than 95% seen once. This sample is part of a study of graft-versus-host responses after intestinal transplantation. Study in general: Transplant recipients had multivisceral, liver-intestinal, or isolated intestinal grafts. Overall study findings and caveats: GvH clones turned up in recipient marrow; some had shown up first in ileum or blood.

CDR3 length: 15 amino acids. Trimming stripped 6 bases from V and 3 bases from J, with 17 bases between. Germline V gene data show CDR1 as MGHRA and CDR2 as YSYEKL. The rearrangement joins TRBV4-1 to TRBJ1-2, with D possibly TRBD1 on 5 matching bases. This sequence originates from a human donor who was the organ donor for an intestinal transplant. Sequenced material: unstimulated CD8+ T cells sorted from spleen or lymph node cells, taken before transplant. CDR3 residues: CASRPADGTDYGYTF. The CDR3 DNA follows: TGCGCCAGCAGGCCAGCCGATGGGACGGACTATGGCTACACCTTC.